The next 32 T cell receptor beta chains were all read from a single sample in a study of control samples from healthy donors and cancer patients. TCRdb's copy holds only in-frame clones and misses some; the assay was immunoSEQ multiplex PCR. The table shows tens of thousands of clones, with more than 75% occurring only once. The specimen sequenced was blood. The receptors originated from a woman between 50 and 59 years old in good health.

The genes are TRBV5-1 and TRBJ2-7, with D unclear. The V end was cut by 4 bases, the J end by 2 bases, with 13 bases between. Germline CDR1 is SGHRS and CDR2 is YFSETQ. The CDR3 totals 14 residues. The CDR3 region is CASSPPAVTYEQYF. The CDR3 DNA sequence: TGCGCCAGCAGCCCTCCAGCTGTGACCTACGAGCAGTACTTC.

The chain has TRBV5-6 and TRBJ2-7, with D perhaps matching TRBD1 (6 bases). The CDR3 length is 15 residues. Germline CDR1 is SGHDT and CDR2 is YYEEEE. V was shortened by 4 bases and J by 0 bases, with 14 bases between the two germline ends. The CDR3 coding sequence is TGTGCCAGCAGCCGTAACCGGGACAACTCCTACGAGCAGTACTTC. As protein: CASSRNRDNSYEQYF.

The CDR3 bases are TGTGCCAGCAGCCGGATGGGAGGGACTGAAGCTTTCTTT. Translated: CASSRMGGTEAFF. The gene calls are TRBV7-9 and TRBJ1-1; D is undetermined. This CDR3 contains 13 residues. Germline V CDR1 and CDR2: SEHNR, FQNEAQ (reference sequence). Trimming took 5 bases from V and 5 from J, leaving 12 bases between them. Variable domain in full (rest from reference TRBV7-9 and TRBJ1-1): DTGVSQNPRHKITKRGQNVTFRCDPISEHNRLYWYRQTLGQGPEFLTYFQNEAQLEKSRLLSDRFSAERPKGSFSTLEIQRTEQGDSAMYLCASSRMGGTEAFFGQGTRLTVV.

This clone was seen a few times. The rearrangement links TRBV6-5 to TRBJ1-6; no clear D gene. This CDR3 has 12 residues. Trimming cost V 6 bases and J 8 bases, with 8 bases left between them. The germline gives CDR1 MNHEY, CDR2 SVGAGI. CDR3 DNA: TGTGCCAGCAGGCGCCGGGATTCACCCCTCCACTTT. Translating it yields CASRRRDSPLHF.

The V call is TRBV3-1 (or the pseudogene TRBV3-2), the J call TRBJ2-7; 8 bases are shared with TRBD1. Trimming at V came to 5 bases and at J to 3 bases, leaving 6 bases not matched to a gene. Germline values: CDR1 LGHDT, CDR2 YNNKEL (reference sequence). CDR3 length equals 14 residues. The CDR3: CASSLGTGGYEQYF. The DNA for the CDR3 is TGTGCCAGCAGCTTAGGCACAGGGGGCTACGAGCAGTACTTC.

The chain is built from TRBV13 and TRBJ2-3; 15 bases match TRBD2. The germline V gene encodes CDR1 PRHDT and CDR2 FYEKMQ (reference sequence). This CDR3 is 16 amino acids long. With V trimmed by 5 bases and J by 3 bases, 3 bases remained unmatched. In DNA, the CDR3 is TGTGCCAGCAGCCCGGGGACTAGCGGGAGGACAGATACGCAGTATTTT. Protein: CASSPGTSGRTDTQYF.

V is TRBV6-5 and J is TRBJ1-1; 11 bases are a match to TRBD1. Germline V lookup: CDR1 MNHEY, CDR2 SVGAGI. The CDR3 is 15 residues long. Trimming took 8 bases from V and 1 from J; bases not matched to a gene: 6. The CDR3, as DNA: TGTGCCAGCCGCTCTGGGACAGGGGGGAACACTGAAGCTTTCTTT. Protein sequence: CASRSGTGGNTEAFF.

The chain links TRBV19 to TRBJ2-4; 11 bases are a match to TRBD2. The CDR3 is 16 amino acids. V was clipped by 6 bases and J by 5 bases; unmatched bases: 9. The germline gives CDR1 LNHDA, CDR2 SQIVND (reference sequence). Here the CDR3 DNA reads TGTGCCAGTAGCTTAGTAGCGGGAGGGCCGCAAAACATTCAGTACTTC. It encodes CASSLVAGGPQNIQYF.

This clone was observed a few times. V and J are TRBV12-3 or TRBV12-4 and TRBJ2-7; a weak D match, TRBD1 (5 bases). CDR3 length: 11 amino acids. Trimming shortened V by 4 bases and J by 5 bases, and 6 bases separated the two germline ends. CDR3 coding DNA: TGTGCCAGCAGTTGGGGCCACGAGCAGTACTTC. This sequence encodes CASSWGHEQYF.

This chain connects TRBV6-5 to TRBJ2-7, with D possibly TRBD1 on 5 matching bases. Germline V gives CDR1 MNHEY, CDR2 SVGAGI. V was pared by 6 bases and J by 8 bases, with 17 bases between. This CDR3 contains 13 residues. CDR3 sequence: CASRVRSGFKQYF. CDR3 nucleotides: TGTGCCAGCAGGGTGCGATCAGGGTTTAAGCAGTACTTC.

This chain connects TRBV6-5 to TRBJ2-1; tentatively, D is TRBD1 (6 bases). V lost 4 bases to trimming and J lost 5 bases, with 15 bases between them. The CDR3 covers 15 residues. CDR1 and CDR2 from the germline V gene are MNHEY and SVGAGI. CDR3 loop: CASSSNQGLNNEQFF. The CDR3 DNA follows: TGTGCCAGCAGTTCCAACCAGGGGCTGAACAATGAGCAGTTCTTC.

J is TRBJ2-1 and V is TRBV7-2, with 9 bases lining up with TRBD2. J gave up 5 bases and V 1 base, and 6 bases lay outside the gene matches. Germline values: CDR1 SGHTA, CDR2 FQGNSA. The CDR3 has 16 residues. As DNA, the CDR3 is TGTGCCAGCAGCTTAGGTGGGGTAGCGGGAGACAATGAGCAGTTCTTC. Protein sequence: CASSLGGVAGDNEQFF.

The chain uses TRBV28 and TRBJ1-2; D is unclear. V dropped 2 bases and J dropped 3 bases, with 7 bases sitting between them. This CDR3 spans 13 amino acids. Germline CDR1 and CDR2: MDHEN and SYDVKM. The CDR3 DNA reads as TGTGCCAGCAGTTTACCCGCCTACTATGGCTACACCTTC. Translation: CASSLPAYYGYTF.

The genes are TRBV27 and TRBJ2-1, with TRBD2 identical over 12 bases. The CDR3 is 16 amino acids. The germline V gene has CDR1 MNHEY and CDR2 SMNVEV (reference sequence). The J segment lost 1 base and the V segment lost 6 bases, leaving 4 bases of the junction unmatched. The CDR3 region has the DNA TGTGCCAGCAGCCTGCTAGCGGGAGGGTCCTACAATGAGCAGTTCTTC. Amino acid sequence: CASSLLAGGSYNEQFF.

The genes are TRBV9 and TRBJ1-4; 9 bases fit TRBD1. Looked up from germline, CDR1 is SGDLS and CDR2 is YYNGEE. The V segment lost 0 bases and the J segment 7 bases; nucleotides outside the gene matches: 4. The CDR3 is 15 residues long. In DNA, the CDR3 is TGTGCCAGCAGCGTAGGGACAGGGGCGAGTGAAAAACTGTTTTTT. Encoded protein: CASSVGTGASEKLFF. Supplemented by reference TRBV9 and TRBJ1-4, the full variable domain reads DSGVTQTPKHLITATGQRVTLRCSPRSGDLSVYWYQQSLDQGLQFLIQYYNGEERAKGNILERFSAQQFPDLHSELNLSSLELGDSALYFCASSVGTGASEKLFFGSGTQLSVL.

CDR3 loop: CASSPRTGNTADTQYF. CDR3 nucleotide sequence: TGCGCCAGCAGTCCCCGGACAGGGAACACGGCAGATACGCAGTATTTT. The chain has TRBV23-1 and TRBJ2-3, with 8 bases lining up with TRBD1. TRBV23-1 is designated an ORF whose function remains uncertain. V trimming: 4 bases; J trimming: 4 bases; junction bases outside the gene matches: 10. The CDR3 sequence is 16 residues long.

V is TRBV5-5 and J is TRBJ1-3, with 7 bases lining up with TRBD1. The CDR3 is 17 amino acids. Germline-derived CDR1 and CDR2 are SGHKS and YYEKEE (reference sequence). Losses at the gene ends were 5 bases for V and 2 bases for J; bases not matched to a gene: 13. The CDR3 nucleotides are TGTGCCAGCAGATTTGATATCACAGGGGTTCCTGGAAACACCATATATTTT. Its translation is CASRFDITGVPGNTIYF. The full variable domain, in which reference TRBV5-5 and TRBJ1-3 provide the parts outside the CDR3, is DAGVTQSPTHLIKTRGQQVTLRCSPISGHKSVSWYQQVLGQGPQFIFQYYEKEERGRGNFPDRFSARQFPNYSSELNVNALLLGDSALYLCASRFDITGVPGNTIYFGEGSWLTVV.

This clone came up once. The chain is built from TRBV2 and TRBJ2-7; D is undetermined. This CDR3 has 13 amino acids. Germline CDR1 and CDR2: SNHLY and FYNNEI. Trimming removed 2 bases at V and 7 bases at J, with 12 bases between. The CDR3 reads CASSEPETREQYF. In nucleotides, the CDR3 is TGTGCCAGCAGTGAACCGGAGACTCGGGAGCAGTACTTC.

The CDR3 spells CASSSSTGGRQPQHF. The CDR3 nucleotides are TGTGCCAGCAGTTCATCCACAGGGGGCAGACAGCCCCAGCATTTT. The chain joins TRBV28 to TRBJ1-5, with 9 nucleotides matching TRBD1. The CDR3 totals 15 residues. V gave up 4 bases and J gave up 7 bases; unmatched junction bases: 8. Germline V gene sequence: CDR1 MDHEN, CDR2 SYDVKM.

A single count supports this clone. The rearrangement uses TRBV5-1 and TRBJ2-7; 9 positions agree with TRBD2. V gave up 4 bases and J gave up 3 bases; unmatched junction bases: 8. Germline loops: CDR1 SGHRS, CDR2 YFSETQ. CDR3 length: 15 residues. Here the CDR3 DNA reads TGCGCCAGCAGCCCCTTAGCGGGAGCTGGCTACGAGCAGTACTTC. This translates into CASSPLAGAGYEQYF.

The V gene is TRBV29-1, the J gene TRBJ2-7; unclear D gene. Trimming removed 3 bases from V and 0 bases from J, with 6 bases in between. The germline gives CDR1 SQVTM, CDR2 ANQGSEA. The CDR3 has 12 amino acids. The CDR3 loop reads CSVDDNSYEQYF. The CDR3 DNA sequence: TGCAGCGTTGATGACAACTCCTACGAGCAGTACTTC.

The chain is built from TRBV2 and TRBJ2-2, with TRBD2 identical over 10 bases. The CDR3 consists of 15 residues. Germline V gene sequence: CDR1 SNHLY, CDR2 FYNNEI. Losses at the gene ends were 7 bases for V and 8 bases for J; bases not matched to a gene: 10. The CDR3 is CASIPAGGLRGELFF. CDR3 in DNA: TGTGCCAGCATTCCAGCGGGAGGGCTGAGGGGGGAGCTGTTTTTT.

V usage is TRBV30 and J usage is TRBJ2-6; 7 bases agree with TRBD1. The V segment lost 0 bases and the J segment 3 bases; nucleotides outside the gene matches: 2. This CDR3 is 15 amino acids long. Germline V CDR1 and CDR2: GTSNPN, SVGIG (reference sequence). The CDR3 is CAWSVGGGGANVLTF. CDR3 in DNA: TGTGCCTGGAGTGTAGGGGGCGGTGGGGCCAACGTCCTGACTTTC.

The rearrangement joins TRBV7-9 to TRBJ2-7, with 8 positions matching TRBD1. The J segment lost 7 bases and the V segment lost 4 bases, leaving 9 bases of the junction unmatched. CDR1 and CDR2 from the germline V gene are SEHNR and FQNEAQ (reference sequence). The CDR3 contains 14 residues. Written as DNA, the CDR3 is TGTGCCAGCAGCTCGGGACAGGCCCTCATAGAGCAGTACTTC. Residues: CASSSGQALIEQYF.

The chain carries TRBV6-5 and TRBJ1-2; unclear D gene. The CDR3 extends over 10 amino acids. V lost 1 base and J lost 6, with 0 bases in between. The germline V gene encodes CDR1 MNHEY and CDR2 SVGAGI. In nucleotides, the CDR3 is TGTGCCAGCAGTTACTATGGCTACACCTTC. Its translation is CASSYYGYTF.

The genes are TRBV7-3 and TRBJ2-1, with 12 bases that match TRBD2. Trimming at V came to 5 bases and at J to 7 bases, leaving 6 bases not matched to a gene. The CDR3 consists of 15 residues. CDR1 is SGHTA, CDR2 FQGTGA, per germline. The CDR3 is CASSRGTSGSNEQFF. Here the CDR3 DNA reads TGTGCCAGCAGCCGGGGGACTAGCGGGTCTAATGAGCAGTTCTTC. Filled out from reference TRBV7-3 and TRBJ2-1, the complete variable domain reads GAGVSQTPSNKVTEKGKYVELRCDPISGHTALYWYRQSLGQGPEFLIYFQGTGAADDSGLPNDRFFAVRPEGSVSTLKIQRTERGDSAVYLCASSRGTSGSNEQFFGPGTRLTVL.

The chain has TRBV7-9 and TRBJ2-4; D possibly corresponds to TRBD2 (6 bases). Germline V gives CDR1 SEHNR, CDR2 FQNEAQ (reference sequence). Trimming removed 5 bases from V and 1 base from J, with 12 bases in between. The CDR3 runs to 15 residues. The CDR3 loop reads CASSIAAGAKNIQYF. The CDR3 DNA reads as TGTGCCAGCAGCATCGCTGCGGGGGCCAAAAACATTCAGTACTTC.

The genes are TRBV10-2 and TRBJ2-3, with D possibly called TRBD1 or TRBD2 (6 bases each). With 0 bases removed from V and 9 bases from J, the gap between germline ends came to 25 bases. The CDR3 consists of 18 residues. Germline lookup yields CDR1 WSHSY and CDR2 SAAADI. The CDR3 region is CASSESRADKGGLRTQYF. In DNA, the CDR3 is TGCGCCAGCAGTGAGTCCCGGGCGGACAAGGGGGGTCTAAGGACGCAGTATTTT.

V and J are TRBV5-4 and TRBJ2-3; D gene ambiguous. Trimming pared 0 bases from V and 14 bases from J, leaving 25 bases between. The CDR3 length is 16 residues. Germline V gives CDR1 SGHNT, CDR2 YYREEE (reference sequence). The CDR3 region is CASSLGGLARATPGYF. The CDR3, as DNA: TGTGCCAGCAGCTTGGGTGGGCTCGCCCGGGCGACTCCTGGGTATTTT.

Written as DNA, the CDR3 is TGCGCCAGCAGCTTGGAGTCGGGGCCTGCGGGCTCCTACAATGAGCAGTTCTTC. It encodes CASSLESGPAGSYNEQFF. The rearrangement joins TRBV5-1 to TRBJ2-1, with D possibly called TRBD1 or TRBD2 (5 bases each). CDR1 is SGHRS, CDR2 YFSETQ, per germline. Trimming took off 0 bases at V and 0 bases at J, with 16 bases between the two ends. The CDR3 runs 18 residues.

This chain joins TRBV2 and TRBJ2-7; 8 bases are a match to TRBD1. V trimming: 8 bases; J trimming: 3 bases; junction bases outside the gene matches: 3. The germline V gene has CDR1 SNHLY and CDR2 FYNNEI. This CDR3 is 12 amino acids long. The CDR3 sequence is CASLGQDYEQYF. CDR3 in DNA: TGTGCCAGCCTGGGACAGGACTACGAGCAGTACTTC.

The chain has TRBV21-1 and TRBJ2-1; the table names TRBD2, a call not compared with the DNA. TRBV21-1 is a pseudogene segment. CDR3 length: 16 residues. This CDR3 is CASSKLAGGPLNEQFF. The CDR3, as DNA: TGTGCCAGCAGCAAACTAGCGGGAGGGCCGCTCAATGAGCAGTTCTTC.